This TCR beta chain was recorded in a study of cytomegalovirus exposure and HLA in healthy donors. For the study at large: From about 179 million T cells, an earlier analysis saw approximately 110 million unique TCR beta sequences. Drawn from HLA-typed donors, around 85 million unique TCRs were held in an early data release. Of all 400 or so donors who were genotyped, 75% to 90% belonged to the Caucasian-associated ancestry cluster.

There are a few counts of this clone. PCR amplification relied on 60 Vbeta primers (plus 13 Jbeta primers). Repertoires were generated with immunoSEQ multiplex PCR, while TCRdb's copy carries only in-frame clones and drops some. Of about 200,000 clones listed, almost 70% were seen once; the top ten hold around 3%. Germline CDR1 reads SGDLS; CDR2 reads YYNGEE. This CDR3 region has 15 residues. J lost 4 bases, V lost 2 bases, and 8 bases had no gene match. The sample comprised PBMCs. The clonotype comes from a man in his forties in good health and CMV-seropositive. The genes are TRBV9 and TRBJ2-7, with 8 bases fitting TRBD1. CDR3 sequence (DNA): TGTGCCAGCAGCGTTTCCCAGGGGGCAGCTTACGAGCAGTACTTC. Translating gives CASSVSQGAAYEQYF.